The 30 T cell receptor beta chains listed next were all sequenced from one sample in a study of T-cell memory formation after mild COVID-19. Each CDR3 protein gets one entry after TCRdb re-called the 5' RACE reads with MiXCR. The table shows some 410,000 distinct CDR3 sequences, with under 25% occurring only once. Sequenced sample: PBMCs or a T cell subset sorted from them (not recorded which). The receptors come from an adult woman who had mild COVID-19 (a few samples of this study predate the infection). Cell type and time point are not known.

This rearrangement joins TRBV5-6 to TRBJ1-2; 8 nucleotides agree with TRBD1. The CDR3 has 14 residues. Germline V CDR1 and CDR2: SGHDT, YYEEEE. Trimming cost V 3 bases and J 4 bases; bases outside gene matches: 5. This CDR3 is CASSSGTGFYGYTF. The CDR3 DNA follows: TGTGCCAGCAGCTCCGGGACAGGATTCTATGGCTACACCTTC.

The chain is built from TRBV20-1 and TRBJ1-5, with TRBD1 identical over 7 bases. The CDR3 has 14 residues. Per germline, CDR1 DFQATT and CDR2 SNEGSKA (reference sequence). The ends lost 5 bases at V and 3 bases at J; junction bases unmatched: 7. CDR3 nucleotide sequence: TGCAGTGCTGGTTGGACAGGAGCCAATCAGCCCCAGCATTTT. It encodes CSAGWTGANQPQHF.

This clonotype showed up just a few times. The J gene is TRBJ2-1, the V gene TRBV20-1, with D tentatively TRBD2 (6 bases). The germline gives CDR1 DFQATT, CDR2 SNEGSKA (reference sequence). V was pared by 0 bases and J by 6 bases, with 15 bases between. This CDR3 comprises 15 residues. The CDR3: CSARDPRELSNEQFF. The CDR3 coding sequence is TGCAGTGCTAGAGATCCCCGGGAGCTCTCCAATGAGCAGTTCTTC.

The chain links TRBV14 to TRBJ2-1, with 11 bases fitting TRBD2. The CDR3 length is 16 residues. After removal of 4 bases from V and 5 bases from J, the junction contained 7 bases not matched to a gene. The germline gives CDR1 SGHDN, CDR2 FVKESK. The CDR3 DNA reads as TGTGCCAGCAGCCCGCTACCGGGACTAGCGGACAATGAGCAGTTCTTC. It yields the protein CASSPLPGLADNEQFF.

The V call is TRBV27, the J call TRBJ1-6; D may be TRBD1 (6 bases). This CDR3 contains 16 residues. Between the trimmed V and J ends, which lost 7 bases and 1 base, there was a span of 14 bases. The germline V gene encodes CDR1 MNHEY and CDR2 SMNVEV (reference sequence). Here the CDR3 DNA reads TGTGCCAGCAAAATTAACAGGGATTCCTATAATTCACCCCTCCACTTT. Its translation: CASKINRDSYNSPLHF.

The chain couples TRBV6-6 to TRBJ1-1; D uncertain. Trimming pared 2 bases from V and 7 bases from J, leaving 8 bases between. The length of the CDR3 is 12 residues. CDR1 is MNHNY, CDR2 SVGAGI, per germline (reference sequence). The CDR3 is CASSYGEDEAFF. The CDR3 nucleotides are TGTGCCAGCAGTTACGGCGAAGATGAAGCTTTCTTT.

The chain has TRBV5-1 and TRBJ1-1; D is ambiguous. Per the germline V gene, CDR1 is SGHRS and CDR2 is YFSETQ. The CDR3 loop spans 15 amino acids. The V end lost 3 bases, the J end lost 0 bases, and 12 bases lay between the germline ends. The CDR3: CASSSDKALNTEAFF. CDR3 bases: TGCGCCAGCAGCTCCGACAAGGCCTTGAACACTGAAGCTTTCTTT.

Only a few counts were recorded for this clonotype. The genes are TRBV4-1 and TRBJ1-4; TRBD1 agrees at 8 bases. CDR3 length: 15 amino acids. Germline V CDR1 and CDR2: MGHRA, YSYEKL. V dropped 5 bases and J dropped 4; count of bases not matched to a gene: 6. The CDR3 spells CASSSGTGFNEKLFF. The CDR3, as DNA: TGCGCCAGCAGCTCCGGGACAGGCTTTAATGAAAAACTGTTTTTT.

This clonotype has just a few counts. This rearrangement joins TRBV7-2 to TRBJ2-3, with a tentative D call TRBD2 (5 bases). Trimming took 3 bases from V and 4 from J, leaving 17 bases between them. The V gene's germline CDR1 is SGHTA and CDR2 FQGNSA. The CDR3 has 16 residues. The CDR3 region is CASSFRLVGSSDTQYF. Written as DNA, the CDR3 is TGTGCCAGCAGCTTTCGCCTAGTTGGGAGTTCAGATACGCAGTATTTT. Filled out from reference TRBV7-2 and TRBJ2-3, the complete variable domain reads GAGVSQSPSNKVTEKGKDVELRCDPISGHTALYWYRQSLGQGLEFLIYFQGNSAPDKSGLPSDRFSAERTGGSVSTLTIQRTQQEDSAVYLCASSFRLVGSSDTQYFGPGTRLTVL.

The chain has TRBV29-1 and TRBJ2-7; weak D call: TRBD2 (5 bases). Germline values: CDR1 SQVTM, CDR2 ANQGSEA. Trimming stripped 4 bases from V and 2 bases from J, with 12 bases between. The length of the CDR3 is 13 residues. CDR3 in amino acids: CSVVWTSTYEQYF. CDR3 nucleotide sequence: TGCAGCGTTGTATGGACTTCAACCTACGAGCAGTACTTC.

This clonotype was observed a handful of times. The chain is built from TRBV7-8 and TRBJ2-1; D is possibly TRBD1 (7 bases). The length of the CDR3 is 16 residues. Germline lookup yields CDR1 SGHVS and CDR2 FQNEAQ. Trimming took off 7 bases at V and 2 bases at J, with 18 bases between the two ends. The CDR3 loop is CASIKARGVPYNEQFF. In nucleotides, the CDR3 is TGTGCCAGCATCAAGGCCAGGGGGGTCCCCTACAATGAGCAGTTCTTC. Variable domain in full (rest from reference TRBV7-8 and TRBJ2-1): GAGVSQSPRYKVAKRGQDVALRCDPISGHVSLFWYQQALGQGPEFLTYFQNEAQLDKSGLPSDRFFAERPEGSVSTLKIQRTQQEDSAVYLCASIKARGVPYNEQFFGPGTRLTVL.

The V call is TRBV12-5, the J call TRBJ2-1; D uncertain. With 6 bases removed from V and 8 bases from J, the gap between germline ends came to 14 bases. The CDR3 consists of 13 residues. Germline CDR1 LGHNT, CDR2 FRNRAP. The CDR3 region has the DNA TGTGCTAGTGGCCCTCCCGCTGGGGATGAGCAGTTCTTC. Amino acid sequence: CASGPPAGDEQFF.

This clonotype was seen more than once but under ten times. The rearrangement uses TRBV20-1 and TRBJ2-7, with 10 bases lining up with TRBD1. With V trimmed by 3 bases and J by 2 bases, 4 bases remained unmatched. Germline V CDR1 and CDR2: DFQATT, SNEGSKA (reference sequence). This CDR3 contains 14 residues. This CDR3 is CSARRTGGTYEQYF. CDR3 bases: TGCAGTGCTAGGAGGACAGGGGGAACCTACGAGCAGTACTTC.

The J gene is TRBJ1-1, the V gene TRBV20-1; no clear D gene. V lost 1 base to trimming and J lost 1 base, with 7 bases between them. Germline V lookup: CDR1 DFQATT, CDR2 SNEGSKA (reference sequence). CDR3 size: 13 residues. Here the CDR3 reads CSARAGPNTEAFF. The CDR3 bases are TGCAGTGCTAGAGCGGGCCCGAACACTGAAGCTTTCTTT.

The sample holds a few counts of this clonotype. The chain combines TRBV5-1 with TRBJ1-1, with D possibly being TRBD1 (5 bases). Germline V lookup: CDR1 SGHRS, CDR2 YFSETQ. The CDR3 has 15 residues. Between the trimmed V and J ends, which lost 0 bases and 4 bases, there was a span of 13 bases. In DNA, the CDR3 is TGCGCCAGCAGCTTGGTGGGGACCTCGAGCACTGAAGCTTTCTTT. Translating it yields CASSLVGTSSTEAFF. The whole variable domain, remainder taken from reference TRBV5-1 and TRBJ1-1, is KAGVTQTPRYLIKTRGQQVTLSCSPISGHRSVSWYQQTPGQGLQFLFEYFSETQRNKGNFPGRFSGRQFSNSRSEMNVSTLELGDSALYLCASSLVGTSSTEAFFGQGTRLTVV.

This chain connects TRBV20-1 to TRBJ2-4; the D is unclear. The germline V and J ends were trimmed by 6 bases and 2 bases, with 20 bases remaining between them. CDR3 length: 16 residues. Germline CDR1 DFQATT, CDR2 SNEGSKA (reference sequence). The CDR3 loop reads CSAEEGTTRSKNIQYF. CDR3 bases: TGCAGTGCCGAAGAAGGCACCACGAGATCCAAAAACATTCAGTACTTC.

The V and J genes are TRBV3-1 and TRBJ1-1; D gene unclear. CDR3 size: 15 residues. In germline, CDR1 is LGHDT, CDR2 YNNKEL (reference sequence). V lost 1 base, J lost 6 bases, and 15 bases lay in between. This CDR3 reads CASSQAGRMSAEAFF. The CDR3 bases are TGTGCCAGCAGCCAAGCTGGGCGGATGAGCGCTGAAGCTTTCTTT.

The chain is built from TRBV6-2 or TRBV6-3 and TRBJ1-2; 7 bases fit TRBD1. Germline CDR1 and CDR2: MNHEY and SVGEGT. V was pared by 2 bases and J by 3 bases, with 3 bases of the junction left unmatched. The CDR3 totals 14 residues. This chain's CDR3 is CASSYKGAHYGYTF. CDR3 in DNA: TGTGCCAGCAGTTACAAGGGGGCACACTATGGCTACACCTTC.

The gene calls are TRBV20-1 and TRBJ2-3; no definite D call. The germline V gene encodes CDR1 DFQATT and CDR2 SNEGSKA (reference sequence). The CDR3 loop spans 13 amino acids. Trimming shortened V by 5 bases and J by 3 bases, and 12 bases separated the two germline ends. CDR3 DNA sequence: TGCAGTGCTTCCTCCCCGATTACAGATACGCAGTATTTT. Amino acids: CSASSPITDTQYF.

The gene calls are TRBV14 and TRBJ2-3; no reliable D call. The CDR3 is made up of 15 amino acids. CDR1 and CDR2 (germline): SGHDN, FVKESK. V was clipped by 1 base and J by 0 bases, with 8 bases between them. The CDR3 DNA reads as TGTGCCAGCAGCCAAGGCAGTACTAGCACAGATACGCAGTATTTT. Amino acids: CASSQGSTSTDTQYF.

The V and J genes are TRBV7-9 and TRBJ2-1, with D maybe TRBD2 (6 bases). With 5 bases removed from V and 9 bases from J, the gap between germline ends came to 23 bases. The CDR3 has 16 residues. Germline loops: CDR1 SEHNR, CDR2 FQNEAQ (reference sequence). CDR3 in DNA: TGTGCCAGCAGCGCCTCATCTAGCGCTTCAAGAGGTGAGCAGTTCTTC. Translated, it gives CASSASSSASRGEQFF.

The chain has TRBV7-2 and TRBJ2-7; 13 positions agree with TRBD2. Per germline, CDR1 SGHTA and CDR2 FQGNSA. The CDR3 sequence is 15 residues long. Losses at the gene ends were 4 bases for V and 5 bases for J; bases not matched to a gene: 5. CDR3 in amino acids: CASSSGLAGVDEQYF. The CDR3 DNA reads as TGTGCCAGCAGCTCCGGACTAGCGGGAGTAGACGAGCAGTACTTC.

The V and J genes are TRBV2 and TRBJ1-1, with TRBD1 matching over 7 bases. V gave up 2 bases and J gave up 0 bases; unmatched junction bases: 6. The CDR3 is 16 amino acids. Germline CDR1 and CDR2: SNHLY and FYNNEI. In DNA form, the CDR3 reads TGTGCCAGCAGTGAATGGAGGGGGCTCTTGAACACTGAAGCTTTCTTT. Its protein product is CASSEWRGLLNTEAFF.

In nucleotides, the CDR3 is TGTGCCAGCAGCCAAGATCTGGCTAGCGGGCTTCGGGAGCAGTACTTC. It yields the protein CASSQDLASGLREQYF. This chain connects TRBV3-1 to TRBJ2-7, with 8 bases lining up with TRBD2. The CDR3 sequence is 16 residues long. V dropped 0 bases and J dropped 7; count of bases not matched to a gene: 11. Per germline, CDR1 LGHDT and CDR2 YNNKEL (reference sequence).

V and J are TRBV23-1 and TRBJ1-1; D may be TRBD1 (6 bases). TRBV23-1 is an open reading frame whose function is uncertain. There are 15 residues in the CDR3. V lost 7 bases, J lost 1 base, and 16 bases lay in between. The CDR3 nucleotides read TGCGCCAGCACAACCCTGGGGGGCCCGAACACTGAAGCTTTCTTT. This sequence encodes CASTTLGGPNTEAFF.

The chain uses TRBV6-2 or TRBV6-3 and TRBJ2-1; 12 bases line up with TRBD1. Trimming cost V 5 bases and J 8 bases; bases outside gene matches: 7. From germline, CDR1 is MNHEY and CDR2 SVGEGT. The CDR3 is 15 residues long. Here the CDR3 reads CASSRSGTGGYEQFF. The CDR3 coding sequence is TGTGCCAGCAGTAGGAGCGGGACAGGGGGCTATGAGCAGTTCTTC.

The J gene is TRBJ1-2, the V gene TRBV7-2, with 8 nucleotides matching TRBD1. The CDR3 loop spans 16 amino acids. The V gene's germline CDR1 is SGHTA and CDR2 FQGNSA. V lost 5 bases and J lost 3; bases outside the gene matches: 11. This CDR3 is CASSLATGQGDYGYTF. CDR3 in DNA: TGTGCCAGCAGCCTTGCGACCGGACAGGGAGACTATGGCTACACCTTC.

The gene calls are TRBV4-2 and TRBJ2-5; D may correspond to TRBD1 or TRBD2 (5 bases each). V was pared by 4 bases and J by 5 bases, with 17 bases between. CDR1 is LGHNA, CDR2 YNFKEQ, per germline. The CDR3 spans 15 residues. The CDR3 here is CASSLGTRVEETQYF. In DNA, the CDR3 is TGTGCCAGCAGCCTCGGGACCCGGGTTGAGGAGACCCAGTACTTC.

This clonotype was found many times. Relative to the germline gene, one junction end is altered; a read error may explain this. The chain joins TRBV6-5 to TRBJ2-7, with D hard to call. CDR1 is MNHEY and CDR2 is SVGAGI in the germline V gene. The CDR3 length is 13 residues. The CDR3, as DNA: TGTGCCTCGGGCGAGCCACCCCATTACGCGCAGTACTTC. Protein: CASGEPPHYAQYF.

This clonotype appeared a few times. The CDR3 region has the DNA TGCGCCAGCAGCCACCGGACTTCTTCCGAGCAGTACTTC. Protein product: CASSHRTSSEQYF. This chain links TRBV4-1 with TRBJ2-7; D perhaps matches TRBD2 (5 bases). V lost 3 bases and J lost 6, with 12 bases in between. This CDR3 is built from 13 residues. CDR1 MGHRA and CDR2 YSYEKL come from the germline V gene.